What follows are 25 T cell receptor beta chains derived from one specimen sequenced in a study of STAT5B mutations in CD4+ large granular lymphocyte leukemia. Repertoires were generated with immunoSEQ multiplex PCR, while TCRdb's copy carries only in-frame clones and drops some. The sample records tens of thousands of clones, around 76% being singletons. Sequenced input: CD4+ T cells from blood buffy coats. All receptors derive from a human donor in good health.

The chain joins TRBV25-1 to TRBJ2-2; 8 bases fit TRBD1. The CDR3 totals 14 residues. Germline CDR1 and CDR2: MGHDK and SYGVNS. J lost 8 bases, V lost 4 bases, and 6 bases had no gene match. This chain's CDR3 is CASSGDRGTGELFF. The CDR3, as DNA: TGTGCCAGCAGTGGAGACAGGGGCACGGGGGAGCTGTTTTTT.

The rearrangement links TRBV5-5 to TRBJ1-3; D remains unclear. Trimming removed 1 base from V and 0 bases from J, with 5 bases in between. Germline loops: CDR1 SGHKS, CDR2 YYEKEE (reference sequence). The CDR3 length is 14 residues. The CDR3: CASSLSGSGNTIYF. CDR3 DNA sequence: TGTGCCAGCAGCTTGAGCGGCTCTGGAAACACCATATATTTT.

This rearrangement joins TRBV5-6 to TRBJ2-5, with D maybe TRBD2 (6 bases). The germline CDR1 and CDR2 sequences are SGHDT and YYEEEE. Trimming left V 3 bases short and J 4 bases short, with 16 bases between. The CDR3 is 15 residues long. The CDR3, as DNA: TGTGCCAGCAGCTCCACGGGAGTCGGTCGAGAGACCCAGTACTTC. It yields the protein CASSSTGVGRETQYF.

The V and J genes are TRBV29-1 and TRBJ1-2; 8 nucleotides agree with TRBD1. V dropped 3 bases and J dropped 7; count of bases not matched to a gene: 7. The CDR3 runs 13 residues. Germline assignment: CDR1 SQVTM and CDR2 ANQGSEA. In nucleotides, the CDR3 is TGCAGCGTTGACCGGCAGGGGGCTTTTGGCTACACCTTC. This codes for CSVDRQGAFGYTF.

The chain links TRBV7-9 to TRBJ2-7, with D perhaps TRBD1 (5 bases). This CDR3 is 13 amino acids long. The V and J ends lost 3 bases and 7 bases respectively, with 13 bases between them. Germline V gene sequence: CDR1 SEHNR, CDR2 FQNEAQ (reference sequence). The CDR3 loop is CASSFTGSGEQYF. The DNA of the CDR3 is TGTGCCAGCAGCTTCACAGGATCTGGAGAGCAGTACTTC.

This chain joins TRBV2 and TRBJ1-5; no clear D gene. Germline CDR1 SNHLY, CDR2 FYNNEI. Trimming cost V 0 bases and J 7 bases, with 10 bases left between them. The CDR3 loop spans 14 amino acids. The CDR3 nucleotides read TGTGCCAGCAGTGAAGCGAACGGGCGGCAGCCCCAGCATTTT. Translated: CASSEANGRQPQHF.

Only a few counts were recorded for this clone. The V call is TRBV12-5, the J call TRBJ2-1, with a possible D match to TRBD1 (6 bases). Looked up from germline, CDR1 is LGHNT and CDR2 is FRNRAP. Between the trimmed V and J ends, which lost 8 bases and 2 bases, there was a span of 10 bases. The CDR3 loop spans 13 amino acids. In DNA, the CDR3 is TGTGCTAGTCACAGGGACACCTACAATGAGCAGTTCTTC. Translated, it gives CASHRDTYNEQFF.

In the case of this clone: Relative to the germline gene, one junction end is altered; a read error may explain this. The rearrangement joins TRBV7-2 to TRBJ2-5; TRBD1 or TRBD2 may be the D gene (5 bases each). The CDR3 contains 12 residues. Looked up from germline, CDR1 is SGHTA and CDR2 is FQGNSA. As DNA, the CDR3 is TGTGCCAGCAGCAACACGCCGGGACCCCCCGACTTC. Encoded protein: CASSNTPGPPDF.

This clone has more than one count but fewer than ten. The CDR3 DNA sequence: TGTGCCAGCAGCTTAGGTGGCAGGGTACACACCGGGGAGCTGTTTTTT. Its translation is CASSLGGRVHTGELFF. The chain recombines TRBV11-1 with TRBJ2-2; perhaps TRBD1 as D (5 bases). Germline-derived CDR1 and CDR2 are SGHAT and FQDESV (reference sequence). The CDR3 extends over 16 amino acids. V was shortened by 1 base and J by 3 bases, with 12 bases between the two germline ends.

The rearrangement uses TRBV5-4 and TRBJ2-3; 11 bases are shared with TRBD2. J lost 2 bases, V lost 4 bases, and 12 bases had no gene match. The CDR3 runs 18 residues. The germline CDR1 and CDR2 sequences are SGHNT and YYREEE (reference sequence). The CDR3 DNA reads TGTGCCAGCAGCCCATCACCGTTAGCGGGAGGGACCACAGATACGCAGTATTTT. Encoded protein: CASSPSPLAGGTTDTQYF.

V and J are TRBV10-2 and TRBJ1-3; 7 positions agree with TRBD1. This CDR3 contains 16 residues. Looked up from germline, CDR1 is WSHSY and CDR2 is SAAADI. With 4 bases clipped from V and 4 bases from J, the junction kept 10 bases outside the gene matches. The CDR3 coding sequence is TGCGCCAGCAGTGTAAATACGGGACAGACCGGAAACACCATATATTTT. Amino acids: CASSVNTGQTGNTIYF.

The CDR3 reads CASSLQVGGARTTDTQYF. The CDR3 DNA follows: TGTGCCAGCAGCTTGCAGGTTGGAGGCGCCAGAACCACAGATACGCAGTATTTT. The rearrangement joins TRBV7-2 to TRBJ2-3; tentatively, D is TRBD2 (5 bases). Germline CDR1 reads SGHTA; CDR2 reads FQGNSA. V was trimmed by 3 bases and J by 2 bases, leaving 21 bases between them. The length of the CDR3 is 18 residues.

The chain uses TRBV4-1 and TRBJ2-1, with 12 bases aligning to TRBD2. V shed 1 base, J shed 2 bases, and the junction held 3 bases outside the gene matches. Germline V CDR1 and CDR2: MGHRA, YSYEKL. The CDR3 runs to 17 residues. CDR3 bases: TGCGCCAGCAGCCAAGCGACTAGCGGGAGACCCTACAATGAGCAGTTCTTC. Its protein product is CASSQATSGRPYNEQFF.

This chain links TRBV12-5 with TRBJ1-2, with a possible D match to TRBD1 (6 bases). Between the trimmed V and J ends, which lost 2 bases and 2 bases, there was a span of 6 bases. Germline assignment: CDR1 LGHNT and CDR2 FRNRAP. CDR3 length equals 13 residues. The CDR3 DNA sequence: TGTGCTAGTGGTTTGCAGGGGAACTATGGCTACACCTTC. Translated, it gives CASGLQGNYGYTF. The full variable domain, with the rest looked up from reference TRBV12-5 and TRBJ1-2, is DARVTQTPRHKVTEMGQEVTMRCQPILGHNTVFWYRQTMMQGLELLAYFRNRAPLDDSGMPKDRFSAEMPDATLATLKIQPSEPRDSAVYFCASGLQGNYGYTFGSGTRLTVV.

This clone was seen once. The chain joins TRBV18 to TRBJ2-3; 8 bases line up with TRBD1. V lost 6 bases to trimming and J lost 0 bases; unmatched junction nucleotides: 8. Germline loops: CDR1 KGHSH, CDR2 LQKENI. The CDR3 spans 16 residues. The CDR3 nucleotides are TGTGCCAGCTCCCCTTGGGACAGGCCGAGCACAGATACGCAGTATTTT. Its translation is CASSPWDRPSTDTQYF.

This sequence joins TRBV4-2 and TRBJ2-3, with D unresolved. The CDR3 covers 16 residues. Trimming removed 2 bases at V and 2 bases at J, with 14 bases between. The germline V gene has CDR1 LGHNA and CDR2 YNFKEQ. The CDR3 sequence: CASSQRPTFSTDTQYF. The DNA for the CDR3 is TGTGCCAGCAGCCAACGCCCGACTTTTTCCACAGATACGCAGTATTTT.

The V gene is TRBV5-1, the J gene TRBJ2-1, with no clear D. The V end lost 9 bases, the J end lost 0 bases, and 16 bases lay between the germline ends. Germline V gives CDR1 SGHRS, CDR2 YFSETQ. This CDR3 region has 15 residues. The CDR3 protein is CATRTGSSSYNEQFF. CDR3 bases: TGCGCCACCAGAACGGGCTCGAGCTCCTACAATGAGCAGTTCTTC.

This clone has only a few counts. The chain is built from TRBV7-8 and TRBJ2-7; the D gene is possibly TRBD1 (6 bases). This CDR3 contains 17 residues. Germline-derived CDR1 and CDR2 are SGHVS and FQNEAQ. The ends were cut back, 7 bases at V and 7 bases at J, with 29 bases in the middle. The CDR3 nucleotides are TGTGCCAGCACTGCCGCAGGGTTGGGGGCCCTTCCGGGGGAGCAGTACTTC. This translates into CASTAAGLGALPGEQYF.

The J gene is TRBJ2-4, the V gene TRBV30; D remains unclear. Looked up from germline, CDR1 is GTSNPN and CDR2 is SVGIG (reference sequence). V dropped 2 bases and J dropped 2 bases, with 10 bases sitting between them. CDR3 length equals 14 residues. The CDR3 DNA reads as TGTGCCTGGAGTCCACAGAAGACCAAAAACATTCAGTACTTC. Its translation is CAWSPQKTKNIQYF.

V gene TRBV4-3 combines with J gene TRBJ2-5; 12 nucleotides match TRBD2. Looked up from germline, CDR1 is LGHNA and CDR2 is YSLEER. Trimming removed 1 base from V and 1 base from J; junction bases left unmatched: 4. The CDR3 contains 17 residues. The CDR3 here is CASSQGRLAGVQETQYF. In nucleotides, the CDR3 is TGCGCCAGCAGCCAAGGAAGACTAGCGGGGGTCCAAGAGACCCAGTACTTC.

This sequence joins TRBV5-5 and TRBJ1-4; TRBD1 is a possible D gene (5 bases). Germline V lookup: CDR1 SGHKS, CDR2 YYEKEE (reference sequence). This CDR3 has 14 amino acids. V was pared by 2 bases and J by 4 bases, with 9 bases between. CDR3 coding DNA: TGTGCCAGCAGCTTTGGCAGGGATAATGAAAAACTGTTTTTT. Translated, it gives CASSFGRDNEKLFF.

J is TRBJ1-3 and V is TRBV2; D gene ambiguous. The germline V and J ends were trimmed by 2 bases and 3 bases, with 2 bases remaining between them. Germline V gives CDR1 SNHLY, CDR2 FYNNEI. This CDR3 is built from 12 residues. CDR3 loop: CASSEYGNTIYF. The CDR3 region has the DNA TGTGCCAGCAGTGAATATGGAAACACCATATATTTT.

The sample holds one count of this clone. The rearrangement uses TRBV7-9 and TRBJ1-2; 9 bases map to TRBD1. The V segment lost 5 bases and the J segment 3 bases; nucleotides outside the gene matches: 4. The CDR3 spans 14 residues. Germline V gives CDR1 SEHNR, CDR2 FQNEAQ (reference sequence). CDR3 amino acids: CASSPTGGYYGYTF. The CDR3 region has the DNA TGTGCCAGCAGCCCGACAGGGGGATACTATGGCTACACCTTC.

The rearrangement uses TRBV21-1 and TRBJ1-6. TRBV21-1 is given as a pseudogene. The CDR3 contains 17 residues. The CDR3 sequence is CASSKNRRGYLDSPLHF. DNA of the CDR3: TGTGCCAGCAGCAAAAATAGGAGGGGGTATTTGGATTCACCCCTCCACTTT.

The gene calls are TRBV5-1 and TRBJ2-1; 11 positions agree with TRBD2. V gave up 4 bases and J gave up 3 bases; unmatched junction bases: 9. In germline, CDR1 is SGHRS, CDR2 YFSETQ. CDR3 length: 17 amino acids. This CDR3 is CASSGGTSGPYYNEQFF. Here the CDR3 DNA reads TGCGCCAGCAGCGGCGGGACTAGCGGTCCTTACTACAATGAGCAGTTCTTC. Looking up the rest from reference TRBV5-1 and TRBJ2-1 gives the full variable domain: KAGVTQTPRYLIKTRGQQVTLSCSPISGHRSVSWYQQTPGQGLQFLFEYFSETQRNKGNFPGRFSGRQFSNSRSEMNVSTLELGDSALYLCASSGGTSGPYYNEQFFGPGTRLTVL.